This TCR beta chain was sequenced during a study of PD-1 blockade in classical Hodgkin lymphoma. Brentuximab vedotin exposure varied among the patients, all of whom had relapsed after autologous stem cell transplantation. Best outcomes ranged across complete response, partial response and progressive disease. This clone was detected once. Assay: immunoSEQ multiplex PCR; the TCRdb copy retains only in-frame clones and omits some. This sample carries roughly 14,000 clones, less than 70% of them seen once, and the ten largest clones take 9.5% to 12%. The specimen comprised peripheral blood mononuclear cells (PBMCs), sampled at baseline. The receptor comes from a human donor with classical Hodgkin lymphoma.

Written as DNA, the CDR3 is TGTGCCAGCTCACCTCCTAACACAGGGCAAGAGACCCAGTACTTC. It specifies CASSPPNTGQETQYF. The chain has TRBV18 and TRBJ2-5; the D gene is possibly TRBD1 (6 bases). The ends were cut back, 3 bases at V and 2 bases at J, with 13 bases in the middle. CDR1 and CDR2 from the germline V gene are KGHSH and LQKENI. The CDR3 sequence is 15 residues long.